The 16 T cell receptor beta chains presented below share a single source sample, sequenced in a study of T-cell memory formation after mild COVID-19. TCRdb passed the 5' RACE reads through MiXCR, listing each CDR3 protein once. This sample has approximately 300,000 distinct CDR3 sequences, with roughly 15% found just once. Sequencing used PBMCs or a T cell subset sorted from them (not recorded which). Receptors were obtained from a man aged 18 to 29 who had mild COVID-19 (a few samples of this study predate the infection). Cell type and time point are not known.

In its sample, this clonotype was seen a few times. CDR3 nucleotides: TGTGCCAGCAGTTACGCTCCGTGGGGAAAGGATATCACAGATACGCAGTATTTT. Protein sequence: CASSYAPWGKDITDTQYF. The gene calls are TRBV6-2 or TRBV6-3 and TRBJ2-3; D remains ambiguous. The V and J ends lost 2 bases and 2 bases respectively, with 20 bases between them. Germline-derived CDR1 and CDR2 are MNHEY and SVGEGT. The CDR3 sequence is 18 residues long.

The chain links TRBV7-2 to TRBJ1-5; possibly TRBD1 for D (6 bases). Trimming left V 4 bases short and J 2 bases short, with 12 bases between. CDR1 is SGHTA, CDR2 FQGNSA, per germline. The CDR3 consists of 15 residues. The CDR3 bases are TGTGCCAGCAGCTCGGAGTCAGGGGGCAATCAGCCCCAGCATTTT. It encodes CASSSESGGNQPQHF.

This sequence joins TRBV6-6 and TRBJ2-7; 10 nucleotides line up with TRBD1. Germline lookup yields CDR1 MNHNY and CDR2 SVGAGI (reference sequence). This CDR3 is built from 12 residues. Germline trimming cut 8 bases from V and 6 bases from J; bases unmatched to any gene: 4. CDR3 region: CASRDRGLEQYF. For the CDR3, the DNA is TGTGCCAGCCGTGACAGGGGGCTCGAGCAGTACTTC.

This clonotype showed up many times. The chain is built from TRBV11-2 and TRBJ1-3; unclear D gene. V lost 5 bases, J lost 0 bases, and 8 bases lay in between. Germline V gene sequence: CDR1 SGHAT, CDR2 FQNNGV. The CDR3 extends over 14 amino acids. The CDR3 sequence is CASSQQFSGNTIYF. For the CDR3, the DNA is TGTGCCAGCAGCCAACAATTCTCTGGAAACACCATATATTTT.

The CDR3 sequence is CASSLNVGRGASYEQYF. The CDR3 nucleotides are TGTGCCAGCAGCTTGAACGTAGGCAGGGGGGCCTCCTACGAGCAGTACTTC. The chain combines TRBV5-5 with TRBJ2-7; D is perhaps TRBD1 (7 bases). CDR1 SGHKS and CDR2 YYEKEE come from the germline V gene (reference sequence). V lost 1 base, J lost 0 bases, and 17 bases lay in between. This CDR3 has 17 amino acids.

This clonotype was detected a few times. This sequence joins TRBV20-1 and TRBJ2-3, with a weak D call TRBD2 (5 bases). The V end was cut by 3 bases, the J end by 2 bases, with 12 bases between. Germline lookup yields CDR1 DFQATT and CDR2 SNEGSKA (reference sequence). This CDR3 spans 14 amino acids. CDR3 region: CSASGAAYTDTQYF. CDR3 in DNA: TGCAGTGCTAGCGGAGCGGCCTACACAGATACGCAGTATTTT.

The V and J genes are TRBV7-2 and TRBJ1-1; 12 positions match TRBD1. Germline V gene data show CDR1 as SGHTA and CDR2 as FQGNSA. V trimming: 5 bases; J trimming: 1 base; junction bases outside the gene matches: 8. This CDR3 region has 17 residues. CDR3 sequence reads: CASSLRDRGHPNTEAFF. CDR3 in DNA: TGTGCCAGCAGCCTCCGGGACAGGGGGCATCCGAACACTGAAGCTTTCTTT.

DNA of the CDR3: TGTGCCAGCGGACAGGGGGCAACTAATGAAAAACTGTTTTTT. Translating gives CASGQGATNEKLFF. The genes are TRBV10-3 and TRBJ1-4; 10 bases are a match to TRBD1. V trimming: 10 bases; J trimming: 0 bases; junction bases outside the gene matches: 2. Germline V gives CDR1 ENHRY, CDR2 SYGVKD. The CDR3 covers 14 residues.

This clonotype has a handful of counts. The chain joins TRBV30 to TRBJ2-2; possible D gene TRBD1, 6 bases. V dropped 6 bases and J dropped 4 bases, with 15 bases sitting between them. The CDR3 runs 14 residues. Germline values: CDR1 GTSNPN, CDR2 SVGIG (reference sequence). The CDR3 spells CACTQGSLTGELFF. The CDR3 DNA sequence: TGTGCCTGCACCCAGGGGAGCCTCACCGGGGAGCTGTTTTTT.

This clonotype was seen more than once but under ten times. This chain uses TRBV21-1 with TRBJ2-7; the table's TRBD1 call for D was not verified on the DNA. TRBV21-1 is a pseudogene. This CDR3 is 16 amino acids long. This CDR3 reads CASRVPGYATSYEQYV. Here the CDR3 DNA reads TGTGCCAGCAGGGTACCGGGTTACGCGACCTCCTACGAGCAGTACGTC.

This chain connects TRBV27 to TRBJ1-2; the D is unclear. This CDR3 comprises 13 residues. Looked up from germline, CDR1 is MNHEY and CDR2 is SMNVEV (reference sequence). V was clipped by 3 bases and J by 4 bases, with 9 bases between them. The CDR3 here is CASSFGQIYGYTF. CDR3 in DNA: TGTGCCAGCAGTTTCGGGCAGATCTATGGCTACACCTTC.

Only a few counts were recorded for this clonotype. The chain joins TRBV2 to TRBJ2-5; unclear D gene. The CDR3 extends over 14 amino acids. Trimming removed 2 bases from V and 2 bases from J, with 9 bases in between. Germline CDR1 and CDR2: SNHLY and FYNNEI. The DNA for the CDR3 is TGTGCCAGCAGTGAACGACTGAAACAAGAGACCCAGTACTTC. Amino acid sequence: CASSERLKQETQYF.

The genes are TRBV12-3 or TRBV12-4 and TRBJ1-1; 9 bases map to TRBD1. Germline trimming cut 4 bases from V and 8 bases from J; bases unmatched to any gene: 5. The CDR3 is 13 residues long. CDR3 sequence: CASSWGQGREAFF. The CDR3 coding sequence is TGTGCCAGCAGTTGGGGACAGGGCAGGGAAGCTTTCTTT.

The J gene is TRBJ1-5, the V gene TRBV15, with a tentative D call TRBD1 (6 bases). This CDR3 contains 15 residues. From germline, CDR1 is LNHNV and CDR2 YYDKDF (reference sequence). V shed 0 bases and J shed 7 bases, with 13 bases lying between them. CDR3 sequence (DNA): TGTGCCACCAGCAGAGATATCACAGGGTACCAGCCCCAGCATTTT. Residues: CATSRDITGYQPQHF.

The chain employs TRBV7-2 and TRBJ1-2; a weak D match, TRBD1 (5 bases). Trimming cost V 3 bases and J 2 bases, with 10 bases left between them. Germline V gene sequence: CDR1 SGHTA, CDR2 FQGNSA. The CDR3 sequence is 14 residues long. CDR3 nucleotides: TGTGCCAGCAGCTTTGCCGGGACCAACTATGGCTACACCTTC. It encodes CASSFAGTNYGYTF.

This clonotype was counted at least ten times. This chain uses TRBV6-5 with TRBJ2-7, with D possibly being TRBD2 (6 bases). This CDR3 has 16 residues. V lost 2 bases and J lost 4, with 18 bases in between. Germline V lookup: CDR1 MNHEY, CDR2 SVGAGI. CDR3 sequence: CASSYRGLGSGYEQYF. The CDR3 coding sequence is TGTGCCAGCAGTTACCGAGGTTTGGGGAGCGGGTACGAGCAGTACTTC.